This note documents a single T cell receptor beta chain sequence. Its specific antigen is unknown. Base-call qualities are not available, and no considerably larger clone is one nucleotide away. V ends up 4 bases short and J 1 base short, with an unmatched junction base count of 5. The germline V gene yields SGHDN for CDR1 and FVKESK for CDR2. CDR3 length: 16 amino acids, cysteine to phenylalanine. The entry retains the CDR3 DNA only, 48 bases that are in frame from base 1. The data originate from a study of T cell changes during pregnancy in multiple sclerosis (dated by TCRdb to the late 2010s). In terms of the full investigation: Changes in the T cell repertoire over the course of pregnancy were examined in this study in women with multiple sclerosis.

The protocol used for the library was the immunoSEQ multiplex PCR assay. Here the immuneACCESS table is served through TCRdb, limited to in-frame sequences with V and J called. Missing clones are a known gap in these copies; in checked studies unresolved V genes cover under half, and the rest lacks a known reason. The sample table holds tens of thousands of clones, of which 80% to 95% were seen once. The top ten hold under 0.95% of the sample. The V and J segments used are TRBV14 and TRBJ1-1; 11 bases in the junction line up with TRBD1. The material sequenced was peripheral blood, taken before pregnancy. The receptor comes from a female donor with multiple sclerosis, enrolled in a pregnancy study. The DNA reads TGTGCCAGCAGCCCGCGGACAGGGGGCTCGAACACTGAAGCTTTCTTT. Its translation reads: CASSPRTGGSNTEAFF.